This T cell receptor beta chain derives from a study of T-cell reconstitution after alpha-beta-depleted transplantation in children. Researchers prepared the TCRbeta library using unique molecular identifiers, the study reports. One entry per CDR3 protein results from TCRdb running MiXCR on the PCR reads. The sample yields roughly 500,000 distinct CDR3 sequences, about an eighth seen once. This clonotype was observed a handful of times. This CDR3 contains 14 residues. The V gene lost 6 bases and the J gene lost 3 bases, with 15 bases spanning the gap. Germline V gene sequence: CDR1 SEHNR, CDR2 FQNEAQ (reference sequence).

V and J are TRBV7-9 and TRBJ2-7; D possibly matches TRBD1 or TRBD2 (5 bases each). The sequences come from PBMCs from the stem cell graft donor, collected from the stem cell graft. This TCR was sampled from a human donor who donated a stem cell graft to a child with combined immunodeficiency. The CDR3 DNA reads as TGTGCCAGCAGTGGCCGGGACCTTGGCTACGAGCAGTACTTC. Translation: CASSGRDLGYEQYF.